Listed below are T cell receptor beta chains from one sample, sequenced in a study of OX40 agonist ivuxolimab in advanced cancers. Clones were read by immunoSEQ multiplex PCR, and TCRdb kept only the in-frame ones, dropping some. The repertoire has roughly 81,000 clones, roughly 91% of them found once; the top ten carry about 0.52%. This specimen was CD4+ or CD8+ T cells sorted from blood, taken in a trial of the OX40 agonist ivuxolimab. These receptors were collected from an adult with an advanced solid tumor such as melanoma, head and neck, liver or kidney cancer. Each CDR3 is given with its conserved first and last residue. The D gene is left open where the match is weak. Size is stated for part of the rows, as once, few or many counts, or as a class when the clone is expanded.

J gene | CDR3 length | clone size | V gene | D gene | CDR3 protein | CDR3 DNA
TRBJ1-1 | 11 | NA | TRBV6-5 | TRBD1 | CASEQGKEAFF | TGTGCCAGTGAACAGGGGAAAGAAGCTTTCTTT
TRBJ1-3 | 15 | NA | TRBV11-1 | NA | CASSFTDTSGNTIYF | TGTGCCAGCAGCTTTACGGACACCTCGGGGAACACCATATATTTT
TRBJ1-1 | 15 | NA | TRBV6-5 | NA | CASSSGPTLNAEAFF | TGTGCCAGCAGCTCGGGGCCCACCCTTAACGCTGAAGCTTTCTTT
TRBJ1-2 | 14 | NA | TRBV5-1 | TRBD1 | CASSPRDRAPGYTF | TGCGCCAGCAGCCCCCGGGACAGGGCACCTGGCTACACCTTC
TRBJ2-1 | 13 | NA | TRBV7-9 | NA | CASSLVGGFEQFF | TGTGCCAGCAGCTTGGTGGGGGGATTTGAGCAGTTCTTC
TRBJ2-1 | 17 | NA | TRBV7-9 | NA | CASSPGTGLSSYNEQFF | TGTGCCAGCAGCCCCGGGACCGGCCTAAGCTCCTACAATGAGCAGTTCTTC
TRBJ1-4 | 15 | NA | TRBV5-1 | NA | CASSLPGGRNEKLFF | TGCGCCAGCAGCTTGCCTGGGGGCAGAAATGAAAAACTGTTTTTT
TRBJ2-1 | 16 | NA | TRBV4-2 | NA | CASSQAYEQANNEQFF | TGTGCCAGCAGCCAAGCCTATGAACAGGCCAACAATGAGCAGTTCTTC
TRBJ2-5 | 15 | NA | TRBV5-6 | NA | CASSLGFQGSETQYF | TGTGCCAGCAGCTTGGGTTTTCAGGGGTCGGAGACCCAGTACTTC
TRBJ1-1 | 15 | NA | TRBV19 | NA | CASSLEGGLNTEAFF | TGTGCCAGTAGTTTGGAAGGGGGACTTAACACTGAAGCTTTCTTT
TRBJ2-5 | 15 | NA | TRBV10-3 | NA | CAISESSGAEETQYF | TGTGCCATCAGTGAGTCGTCAGGGGCGGAAGAGACCCAGTACTTC
TRBJ2-1 | 15 | few | TRBV18 | TRBD2 | CASSRGGGLYNEQFF | TGTGCCAGCTCACGAGGCGGGGGGCTCTACAATGAGCAGTTCTTC
TRBJ2-7 | 15 | NA | TRBV14 | NA | CASSRRGPLPYEQYF | TGTGCCAGCAGCCGACGGGGTCCCCTCCCCTACGAGCAGTACTTC
TRBJ2-3 | 14 | NA | TRBV7-2 | NA | CASSLVWGGDTQYF | TGTGCCAGCAGCTTAGTTTGGGGAGGCGATACGCAGTATTTT
TRBJ2-5 | 13 | NA | TRBV28 | NA | CASSVEYQETQYF | TGTGCCAGCAGTGTAGAGTACCAAGAGACCCAGTACTTC
TRBJ1-2 | 13 | NA | TRBV29-1 | TRBD1 | CSVGTGAVYGYTF | TGCAGCGTGGGGACAGGGGCGGTCTATGGCTACACCTTC
TRBJ2-7 | 14 | few | TRBV11-2 | NA | CASSFSWGVREQYF | TGTGCCAGCAGCTTTTCGTGGGGGGTTCGAGAGCAGTACTTC
TRBJ2-5 | 15 | NA | TRBV4-1 | NA | CASSQGQGGIETQYF | TGCGCCAGCAGCCAAGGACAGGGCGGGATTGAGACCCAGTACTTC
TRBJ2-3 | 15 | NA | TRBV29-1 | TRBD1 | CSVEGRQGLSDTQYF | TGCAGCGTTGAAGGACGACAGGGGTTGTCAGATACGCAGTATTTT